These 13 T cell receptor beta chains originate from one sample sequenced in a study of cytomegalovirus exposure and HLA in healthy donors. It was with 60 Vbeta and 13 Jbeta primers that the PCR ran. Some clones are missing from TCRdb's copy, which holds only in-frame ones; the method was immunoSEQ multiplex PCR. The profile shows about 110,000 clones, about 16% of them singletons. What was sequenced was PBMCs. The receptors originated from a female donor in good health and CMV-seronegative.

The chain has TRBV4-3 and TRBJ2-1, with 10 bases matching TRBD1. The trim removed 4 bases at V and 8 bases at J, leaving 5 bases unmatched. From germline, CDR1 is LGHNA and CDR2 YSLEER. This CDR3 region has 14 residues. CDR3 bases: TGCGCCAGCAGCCTCCGGGACAGGGGTCATGAGCAGTTCTTC. This encodes CASSLRDRGHEQFF.

V usage is TRBV6-4 and J usage is TRBJ2-5; D possibly corresponds to TRBD2 (6 bases). This CDR3 is 16 amino acids long. Looked up from germline, CDR1 is MRHNA and CDR2 is SNTAGT. Trimming took off 6 bases at V and 1 base at J, with 18 bases between the two ends. As DNA, the CDR3 is TGTGCCAGCAGGACCGATTGGGGAGGCGGCCAAGAGACCCAGTACTTC. Its protein product is CASRTDWGGGQETQYF.

This clone was seen a handful of times. The J gene is TRBJ1-1, the V gene TRBV2; 9 bases map to TRBD1. J lost 6 bases, V lost 6 bases, and 8 bases had no gene match. Germline loops: CDR1 SNHLY, CDR2 FYNNEI. This CDR3 has 14 amino acids. Written as DNA, the CDR3 is TGTGCCAGCAGGGACAGGGGCCCAGCCGCTGAAGCTTTCTTT. Encoded protein: CASRDRGPAAEAFF. Filled out from reference TRBV2 and TRBJ1-1, the complete variable domain reads EPEVTQTPSHQVTQMGQEVILRCVPISNHLYFYWYRQILGQKVEFLVSFYNNEISEKSEIFDDQFSVERPDGSNFTLKIRSTKLEDSAMYFCASRDRGPAAEAFFGQGTRLTVV.

The chain employs TRBV4-3 and TRBJ2-4, with 8 bases fitting TRBD2. The CDR3 totals 14 residues. V lost 1 base to trimming and J lost 9 bases; unmatched junction nucleotides: 5. Germline loops: CDR1 LGHNA, CDR2 YSLEER. CDR3 protein: CASSQGSREGIQYF. CDR3 bases: TGCGCCAGCAGCCAAGGGAGCCGGGAGGGCATTCAGTACTTC.

The chain has TRBV27 and TRBJ1-1; D not certain. Germline V CDR1 and CDR2: MNHEY, SMNVEV (reference sequence). Trimming cost V 5 bases and J 7 bases, with 17 bases left between them. The CDR3 length is 14 residues. The CDR3 DNA is TGTGCCAGCAGTCCGAGCCAAGGGAGGCATGAAGCTTTCTTT. Translating gives CASSPSQGRHEAFF.

V is TRBV5-1 and J is TRBJ2-5; the D gene is possibly TRBD2 (5 bases). This CDR3 region has 15 residues. The V end lost 5 bases, the J end lost 3 bases, and 17 bases lay between the germline ends. CDR1 SGHRS and CDR2 YFSETQ come from the germline V gene. The DNA for the CDR3 is TGCGCCAGCAGGCCTTCGAGCGGAGCGGAAGAGACCCAGTACTTC. As protein: CASRPSSGAEETQYF.

V and J are TRBV4-3 and TRBJ1-6, with unresolved D. Trimming shortened V by 0 bases and J by 7 bases, and 4 bases separated the two germline ends. This CDR3 region has 13 residues. Germline assignment: CDR1 LGHNA and CDR2 YSLEER. This CDR3 is CASSQDLNSPLHF. CDR3 nucleotide sequence: TGCGCCAGCAGCCAAGATCTCAATTCACCCCTCCACTTT.

V gene TRBV11-2 combines with J gene TRBJ1-1; no definite D call. This CDR3 spans 14 amino acids. V lost 3 bases and J lost 2, with 10 bases in between. Germline assignment: CDR1 SGHAT and CDR2 FQNNGV. The CDR3 coding sequence is TGTGCCAGCAGCTTCTCCTTCTCCAACACTGAAGCTTTCTTT. It yields the protein CASSFSFSNTEAFF. Supplemented by reference TRBV11-2 and TRBJ1-1, the full variable domain reads EAGVAQSPRYKIIEKRQSVAFWCNPISGHATLYWYQQILGQGPKLLIQFQNNGVVDDSQLPKDRFSAERLKGVDSTLKIQPAKLEDSAVYLCASSFSFSNTEAFFGQGTRLTVV.

This chain links TRBV9 with TRBJ2-7, with a weak D call TRBD2 (6 bases). The CDR3 loop spans 15 amino acids. Germline V gives CDR1 SGDLS, CDR2 YYNGEE. The V end was cut by 0 bases, the J end by 2 bases, with 12 bases between. This CDR3 reads CASSVDSEGPYEQYF. The CDR3 DNA is TGTGCCAGCAGCGTAGACTCGGAGGGACCCTACGAGCAGTACTTC.

This clone appeared a few times. The CDR3 coding sequence is TGTGCCAGCAGCACCCGTACACAGGAGAACACTGAAGCTTTCTTT. It yields the protein CASSTRTQENTEAFF. The rearrangement joins TRBV5-6 to TRBJ1-1; possible D gene TRBD1, 5 bases. The V gene's germline CDR1 is SGHDT and CDR2 YYEEEE. This CDR3 comprises 15 residues. The V end lost 4 bases, the J end lost 1 base, and 14 bases lay between the germline ends.

This clone was recorded a few times. The rearrangement uses TRBV7-8 and TRBJ1-6; perhaps TRBD1 as D (5 bases). CDR1 and CDR2 from the germline V gene are SGHVS and FQNEAQ. CDR3 length: 15 residues. Between the trimmed V and J ends, which lost 3 bases and 9 bases, there was a span of 15 bases. The CDR3 nucleotides are TGTGCCAGCAGCTTCGAGTCTGTAGGGGTTTCACCCCTCCACTTT. Translating it yields CASSFESVGVSPLHF.

This clone was found a few times. The CDR3 loop reads CASSLGQGETEAFF. DNA of the CDR3: TGCGCCAGCAGCTTGGGACAGGGTGAGACTGAAGCTTTCTTT. The J gene is TRBJ1-1, the V gene TRBV5-1; 7 nucleotides line up with TRBD1. Losses at the gene ends were 0 bases for V and 5 bases for J; bases not matched to a gene: 4. The CDR3 contains 14 residues. CDR1 is SGHRS and CDR2 is YFSETQ in the germline V gene.

The chain employs TRBV18 and TRBJ1-2; 8 positions match TRBD1. From germline, CDR1 is KGHSH and CDR2 LQKENI. Trimming removed 6 bases from V and 8 bases from J; junction bases left unmatched: 8. This CDR3 has 13 residues. Written as DNA, the CDR3 is TGTGCCAGCTCGGAACAGGGGGGGATAGGCTACACCTTC. It yields the protein CASSEQGGIGYTF.